The 31 T cell receptor beta chains reported below all come from one sample, sequenced in a study of blood T cell repertoires in COVID-19. Assay: immunoSEQ multiplex PCR; the TCRdb copy retains only in-frame clones and omits some. This table holds 300,000 or so clones, more than 75% found once. What was sequenced was peripheral blood. The receptors originated from a man aged 70-80 years with acute or convalescent COVID-19.

The V gene is TRBV21-1, the J gene TRBJ1-2. TRBV21-1 is described as a pseudogene. The CDR3 consists of 12 residues. The CDR3 DNA reads as TGTGCCAGCACCTCTCGGACTCGAGGCTACACCTTC. Protein product: CASTSRTRGYTF.

The chain recombines TRBV29-1 with TRBJ2-5; the D gene is possibly TRBD2 (7 bases). Germline V gene lookup returns CDR1 SQVTM and CDR2 ANQGSEA. This CDR3 spans 14 amino acids. Trimming shortened V by 0 bases and J by 4 bases, and 12 bases separated the two germline ends. The DNA of the CDR3 is TGCAGCGTTGAAGATGGGGGGGGCCCAGAGACCCAGTACTTC. Residues: CSVEDGGGPETQYF. The full variable domain, its missing parts supplied by reference TRBV29-1 and TRBJ2-5, is SAVISQKPSRDICQRGTSLTIQCQVDSQVTMMFWYRQQPGQSLTLIATANQGSEATYESGFVIDKFPISRPNLTFSTLTVSNMSPEDSSIYLCSVEDGGGPETQYFGPGTRLLVL.

V and J are TRBV11-1 and TRBJ2-5, with TRBD1 matching 12 bases. Germline V gene data show CDR1 as SGHAT and CDR2 as FQDESV (reference sequence). Trimming cost V 4 bases and J 7 bases; bases outside gene matches: 4. CDR3 length equals 14 residues. Here the CDR3 DNA reads TGTGCCAGCAGCTCGGGACAGGGGGCACGGACCCAGTACTTC. Encoded protein: CASSSGQGARTQYF.

This sequence joins TRBV6-5 and TRBJ1-1; D is possibly TRBD1 (5 bases). CDR1 MNHEY and CDR2 SVGAGI come from the germline V gene. V was clipped by 4 bases and J by 0 bases, with 12 bases between them. The CDR3 is 15 amino acids. CDR3: CASSLRGLMNTEAFF. The CDR3 DNA reads TGTGCCAGCAGTTTACGGGGACTCATGAACACTGAAGCTTTCTTT.

V is TRBV20-1 and J is TRBJ1-1; tentative D call: TRBD1 (5 bases). CDR1 is DFQATT, CDR2 SNEGSKA, per germline (reference sequence). The CDR3 is made up of 11 amino acids. The germline V and J ends were trimmed by 2 bases and 10 bases, with 11 bases remaining between them. DNA of the CDR3: TGCAGTGCTAGATCAGGGTACGGAGCTTTCTTT. It encodes CSARSGYGAFF.

This chain connects TRBV14 to TRBJ1-1, with D unresolved. The CDR3 is made up of 12 amino acids. Germline-derived CDR1 and CDR2 are SGHDN and FVKESK. With 3 bases removed from V and 5 bases from J, the gap between germline ends came to 7 bases. In DNA form, the CDR3 reads TGTGCCAGCAGCCATACCGGGACTGAAGCTTTCTTT. Protein product: CASSHTGTEAFF.

The V and J genes are TRBV2 and TRBJ2-2, with 11 bases aligning to TRBD2. After removal of 6 bases from V and 7 bases from J, the junction contained 1 base not matched to a gene. This CDR3 has 13 amino acids. In germline, CDR1 is SNHLY, CDR2 FYNNEI. CDR3 region: CASSGTSGGELFF. DNA for the CDR3: TGTGCCAGCAGCGGGACTAGCGGCGGGGAGCTGTTTTTT. Drawing the rest from reference TRBV2 and TRBJ2-2, the complete variable domain is EPEVTQTPSHQVTQMGQEVILRCVPISNHLYFYWYRQILGQKVEFLVSFYNNEISEKSEIFDDQFSVERPDGSNFTLKIRSTKLEDSAMYFCASSGTSGGELFFGEGSRLTVL.

Here the CDR3 reads CASSQDWTSGGSLITDTQYF. The CDR3 bases are TGTGCCAGCAGCCAAGATTGGACTAGCGGGGGGTCATTAATCACAGATACGCAGTATTTT. The genes are TRBV3-1 (or the pseudogene TRBV3-2) and TRBJ2-3; 14 nucleotides align to TRBD2. Germline V gives CDR1 LGHDT, CDR2 YNNKEL (reference sequence). The trim removed 0 bases at V and 2 bases at J, leaving 10 bases unmatched. The CDR3 is 20 amino acids.

The rearrangement links TRBV6-5 to TRBJ2-7; weak D call: TRBD1 (5 bases). Germline CDR1 and CDR2: MNHEY and SVGAGI. V lost 2 bases, J lost 6 bases, and 17 bases lay in between. This CDR3 is 15 amino acids long. For the CDR3, the DNA is TGTGCCAGCAGTTACACCAGGGCTTCGGTCTCCGAGCAGTACTTC. Translation: CASSYTRASVSEQYF.

CDR3 region: CASSRQGAKPQHF. CDR3 bases: TGTGCCAGCAGTCGACAGGGGGCAAAGCCCCAGCATTTT. The chain employs TRBV12-3 or TRBV12-4 and TRBJ1-5; 10 bases agree with TRBD1. Trimming took 5 bases from V and 8 from J; bases not matched to a gene: 3. CDR3 size: 13 residues.

The CDR3 sequence is CASSVERTGLYGYTF. The CDR3 DNA reads TGTGCCAGCAGCGTAGAGAGGACAGGACTCTATGGCTACACCTTC. V gene TRBV9 combines with J gene TRBJ1-2; 7 positions match TRBD1. Germline CDR1 reads SGDLS; CDR2 reads YYNGEE. CDR3 size: 15 residues. The ends lost 0 bases at V and 4 bases at J; junction bases unmatched: 6.

The chain recombines TRBV3-1 (or the pseudogene TRBV3-2) with TRBJ1-4; TRBD1 aligns across 7 bases. CDR1 is LGHDT, CDR2 YNNKEL, per germline (reference sequence). After removal of 0 bases from V and 10 bases from J, the junction contained 2 bases not matched to a gene. This CDR3 has 13 amino acids. The CDR3 nucleotides are TGTGCCAGCAGCCAAGAGTCAGGGGGAAAACTGTTTTTT. Encoded protein: CASSQESGGKLFF.

This chain connects TRBV5-6 to TRBJ1-2; possible D gene TRBD1, 6 bases. V was pared by 0 bases and J by 6 bases, with 15 bases between. Germline CDR1 and CDR2: SGHDT and YYEEEE. CDR3 length: 15 residues. The CDR3 reads CASSLGVRGWNGYTF. The CDR3 DNA is TGTGCCAGCAGCTTGGGTGTCAGGGGATGGAATGGCTACACCTTC. Using reference TRBV5-6 and TRBJ1-2 for the parts outside the CDR3, the full variable domain is DAGVTQSPTHLIKTRGQQVTLRCSPKSGHDTVSWYQQALGQGPQFIFQYYEEEERQRGNFPDRFSGHQFPNYSSELNVNALLLGDSALYLCASSLGVRGWNGYTFGSGTRLTVV.

The rearrangement joins TRBV30 to TRBJ1-1; D unclear. Trimming took 0 bases from V and 1 from J, leaving 6 bases between them. Germline V gives CDR1 GTSNPN, CDR2 SVGIG (reference sequence). This CDR3 is built from 13 residues. CDR3 residues: CAWSVGRNTEAFF. CDR3 sequence (DNA): TGTGCCTGGAGTGTAGGGAGGAACACTGAAGCTTTCTTT.

V is TRBV29-1 and J is TRBJ2-4; perhaps TRBD2 as D (6 bases). The V gene lost 3 bases and the J gene lost 6 bases, with 12 bases spanning the gap. CDR1 is SQVTM and CDR2 is ANQGSEA in the germline V gene. The CDR3 runs 13 residues. The CDR3 sequence: CSVEGGAGNIQYF. The CDR3 DNA reads TGCAGCGTTGAGGGCGGGGCGGGAAACATTCAGTACTTC.

V is TRBV24-1 and J is TRBJ2-5, with 7 nucleotides matching TRBD2. The CDR3 spans 11 residues. Germline assignment: CDR1 KGHDR and CDR2 SFDVKD. J lost 10 bases, V lost 7 bases, and 5 bases had no gene match. CDR3 in DNA: TGTGCCACCAGACCTAGGGAGGGCCAGTACTTC. This translates into CATRPREGQYF.

This clone came up a few times. The chain couples TRBV2 to TRBJ2-4; D is perhaps TRBD1 (7 bases). The CDR3 is 15 residues long. V shed 4 bases and J shed 1 base, with 11 bases lying between them. CDR1 and CDR2 (germline): SNHLY, FYNNEI. CDR3 protein: CASSASGGAKNIQYF. CDR3 DNA sequence: TGTGCCAGCAGTGCCTCAGGGGGGGCCAAAAACATTCAGTACTTC.

The V and J genes are TRBV5-4 and TRBJ2-1; possibly TRBD1 for D (5 bases). V dropped 2 bases and J dropped 4 bases, with 7 bases sitting between them. Germline V gene lookup returns CDR1 SGHNT and CDR2 YYREEE (reference sequence). CDR3 length: 13 residues. This CDR3 reads CASSFKGYNEQFF. The CDR3 bases are TGTGCCAGCAGCTTTAAGGGGTACAATGAGCAGTTCTTC.

The rearrangement joins TRBV5-1 to TRBJ2-2, with 7 bases lining up with TRBD2. Germline values: CDR1 SGHRS, CDR2 YFSETQ. CDR3 length: 16 amino acids. V lost 3 bases to trimming and J lost 0 bases; unmatched junction nucleotides: 5. CDR3 sequence (DNA): TGCGCCAGCAGCTCGGGAGCGGGGACGAACACCGGGGAGCTGTTTTTT. As protein: CASSSGAGTNTGELFF.

The chain links TRBV28 to TRBJ1-5, with D uncertain. This CDR3 is 12 amino acids long. Germline V gene sequence: CDR1 MDHEN, CDR2 SYDVKM. V lost 6 bases, J lost 2 bases, and 5 bases lay in between. CDR3 in amino acids: CASRSGNQPQHF. The CDR3 DNA is TGTGCCAGCAGGTCCGGCAATCAGCCCCAGCATTTT.

This clone showed up just once. This chain uses TRBV6-2 or TRBV6-3 with TRBJ1-1, with D tentatively TRBD1 (6 bases). CDR1 is MNHEY, CDR2 SVGEGT, per germline. CDR3 length: 12 amino acids. V was trimmed by 2 bases and J by 8 bases, leaving 9 bases between them. For the CDR3, the DNA is TGTGCCAGCAGTTACACGAGGGGGGAAGCTTTCTTT. Its protein is CASSYTRGEAFF.

This clone is a singleton in its sample. The rearrangement uses TRBV7-9 and TRBJ2-7; 10 positions match TRBD2. V gave up 7 bases and J gave up 7 bases; unmatched junction bases: 13. This CDR3 has 15 amino acids. Germline assignment: CDR1 SEHNR and CDR2 FQNEAQ (reference sequence). This chain's CDR3 is CASTQGASGSGEQYF. DNA for the CDR3: TGTGCCAGCACCCAGGGGGCTAGCGGGAGTGGGGAGCAGTACTTC.

The chain combines TRBV3-1 (or the pseudogene TRBV3-2) with TRBJ2-7; tentatively, D is TRBD1 (6 bases). The CDR3 has 13 amino acids. The germline V gene encodes CDR1 LGHDT and CDR2 YNNKEL (reference sequence). V was shortened by 2 bases and J by 2 bases, with 7 bases between the two germline ends. The CDR3 protein is CASSQSGAYEQYF. In DNA form, the CDR3 reads TGTGCCAGCAGCCAATCAGGGGCCTACGAGCAGTACTTC.

The chain has TRBV7-2 and TRBJ2-5; D might be TRBD2 (6 bases). This CDR3 comprises 16 residues. V lost 5 bases and J 2 bases, leaving 18 bases between the germline ends. Germline V CDR1 and CDR2: SGHTA, FQGNSA. The CDR3 loop reads CASSLGGGLYQETQYF. DNA for the CDR3: TGTGCCAGCAGCCTGGGCGGTGGACTATATCAAGAGACCCAGTACTTC.

The V call is TRBV28, the J call TRBJ2-5; D is possibly TRBD1 (6 bases). This CDR3 is 16 amino acids long. V was cut by 4 bases and J by 5 bases, with 20 bases left in between. Germline V lookup: CDR1 MDHEN, CDR2 SYDVKM. CDR3 DNA sequence: TGTGCCAGCAGTTCATCCGATGCAGGGGAGCGGGAGACCCAGTACTTC. Its translation is CASSSSDAGERETQYF.

The chain recombines TRBV28 with TRBJ1-5; 10 bases line up with TRBD1. The J segment lost 4 bases and the V segment lost 3 bases, leaving 6 bases of the junction unmatched. The V gene's germline CDR1 is MDHEN and CDR2 SYDVKM. CDR3 length: 16 amino acids. The CDR3 sequence is CASSFSRTGGNQPQHF. The CDR3 DNA reads as TGTGCCAGCAGTTTCTCGCGGACAGGGGGAAATCAGCCCCAGCATTTT.

The chain combines TRBV18 with TRBJ2-1, with 14 positions matching TRBD2. V trimming: 5 bases; J trimming: 6 bases; junction bases outside the gene matches: 6. Germline values: CDR1 KGHSH, CDR2 LQKENI. This CDR3 is built from 16 residues. CDR3 loop: CASSATGTSGSNEQFF. Here the CDR3 DNA reads TGTGCCAGCTCAGCAACCGGGACTAGCGGGAGCAATGAGCAGTTCTTC.

The chain couples TRBV10-3 to TRBJ2-7, with D perhaps matching TRBD1 (6 bases). The CDR3 has 14 amino acids. The germline V and J ends were trimmed by 6 bases and 2 bases, with 14 bases remaining between them. The germline V gene encodes CDR1 ENHRY and CDR2 SYGVKD. The CDR3 spells CAIRGEGGTYEQYF. For the CDR3, the DNA is TGTGCCATCAGGGGGGAAGGGGGAACCTACGAGCAGTACTTC.

The J gene is TRBJ2-7, the V gene TRBV7-2, with a tentative D call TRBD2 (5 bases). From germline, CDR1 is SGHTA and CDR2 FQGNSA. Trimming cost V 0 bases and J 3 bases, with 6 bases left between them. The CDR3 sequence is 13 residues long. The CDR3 nucleotides read TGTGCCAGCAGCTTAGCCGAGGGCTACGAGCAGTACTTC. Protein sequence: CASSLAEGYEQYF.

The gene calls are TRBV2 and TRBJ1-2; D unresolved. Per germline, CDR1 SNHLY and CDR2 FYNNEI. The CDR3 spans 13 residues. V lost 3 bases and J 2 bases, leaving 7 bases between the germline ends. The CDR3 reads CASSDAQNYGYTF. The CDR3 coding sequence is TGTGCCAGCAGTGATGCGCAAAACTATGGCTACACCTTC.

This clone was picked up one time. This chain joins TRBV29-1 and TRBJ2-7; D perhaps matches TRBD1 (6 bases). The V gene's germline CDR1 is SQVTM and CDR2 ANQGSEA. Between the trimmed V and J ends, which lost 7 bases and 2 bases, there was a span of 15 bases. The CDR3 runs to 13 residues. CDR3 sequence: CSAYTGNPYEQYF. CDR3 in DNA: TGCAGCGCCTACACAGGGAACCCCTACGAGCAGTACTTC.